The 29 T cell receptor beta chains in this list originate from one sample, sequenced in a study of CD8 T cells in Susac syndrome. RNA totalling about 0.45 to 1 ug underwent reverse transcription with random hexamers. TCRdb fed the immunoSEQ multiplex PCR reads into MiXCR, producing one record per CDR3 protein. The sample lists hundreds of thousands of distinct CDR3 sequences; approximately 95% were seen once. Material: CD4+ T cells from PBMCs. The receptors were gathered from a human donor with multiple sclerosis.

The V gene is TRBV25-1, the J gene TRBJ1-2; D call uncertain. The CDR3 totals 11 residues. Germline CDR1 MGHDK, CDR2 SYGVNS. V was pared by 3 bases and J by 5 bases, with 4 bases between. The DNA of the CDR3 is TGTGCCAGCAGTGAGTTATATGGCTACACCTTC. This translates into CASSELYGYTF.

The J gene is TRBJ2-3, the V gene TRBV18, with 7 bases identical to TRBD1. CDR3 length: 16 residues. CDR1 and CDR2 (germline): KGHSH, LQKENI. Trimming at V came to 1 base and at J to 0 bases, leaving 4 bases not matched to a gene. CDR3 sequence: CASSPLGRGSTDTQYF. The CDR3 DNA sequence: TGTGCCAGCTCACCACTCGGCAGGGGGAGCACAGATACGCAGTATTTT.

The J gene is TRBJ2-3, the V gene TRBV29-1, with D perhaps being TRBD1 or TRBD2 (6 bases each). This CDR3 region has 13 residues. Trimming took off 3 bases at V and 2 bases at J, with 9 bases between the two ends. Germline V CDR1 and CDR2: SQVTM, ANQGSEA. The CDR3 bases are TGCAGCGTTGAGGGGGGCCTCACAGATACGCAGTATTTT. Translated, it gives CSVEGGLTDTQYF.

The rearrangement joins TRBV19 to TRBJ2-5; perhaps TRBD2 as D (5 bases). The V end was cut by 4 bases, the J end by 6 bases, with 12 bases between. Germline lookup yields CDR1 LNHDA and CDR2 SQIVND (reference sequence). The CDR3 extends over 13 amino acids. CDR3 sequence reads: CASSTGTGKTQYF. DNA for the CDR3: TGTGCCAGTAGTACCGGTACGGGAAAGACCCAGTACTTC.

The rearrangement links TRBV20-1 to TRBJ2-7; maybe TRBD2 (7 bases). CDR1 and CDR2 (germline): DFQATT, SNEGSKA (reference sequence). The CDR3 extends over 15 amino acids. Trimming removed 3 bases from V and 9 bases from J, with 24 bases in between. The CDR3 DNA follows: TGCAGTGCTAGTGCGGGGGCCCATGGGGGTGACGGGCAGTACTTC. Translation: CSASAGAHGGDGQYF.

The chain joins TRBV30 to TRBJ2-1; no clear D gene. The CDR3 runs 14 residues. Germline V gene data show CDR1 as GTSNPN and CDR2 as SVGIG (reference sequence). Trimming left V 3 bases short and J 0 bases short, with 9 bases between. CDR3 loop: CAWRSQSSYNEQFF. In DNA form, the CDR3 reads TGTGCCTGGAGGAGTCAGTCCTCCTACAATGAGCAGTTCTTC.

The rearrangement uses TRBV20-1 and TRBJ2-3; 12 bases agree with TRBD2. The CDR3 extends over 14 amino acids. Germline values: CDR1 DFQATT, CDR2 SNEGSKA (reference sequence). J lost 6 bases, V lost 4 bases, and 5 bases had no gene match. CDR3 DNA: TGCAGTGCTAAGTCTAGCGGGGGGGCGGATACGCAGTATTTT. The encoded protein is CSAKSSGGADTQYF.

V is TRBV20-1 and J is TRBJ2-3; D unresolved. V lost 6 bases and J lost 3, with 7 bases in between. The CDR3 totals 11 residues. Germline assignment: CDR1 DFQATT and CDR2 SNEGSKA (reference sequence). This CDR3 is CSADSTDTQYF. CDR3 in DNA: TGCAGTGCCGATTCGACAGATACGCAGTATTTT.

This sequence joins TRBV4-2 and TRBJ1-6; D call uncertain. V lost 0 bases and J 8 bases, leaving 8 bases between the germline ends. The CDR3 has 14 residues. CDR1 and CDR2 (germline): LGHNA, YNFKEQ. The CDR3 loop reads CASSQDGEDSPLHF. The CDR3 coding sequence is TGTGCCAGCAGCCAAGACGGGGAAGATTCACCCCTCCACTTT.

V is TRBV3-1 and J is TRBJ1-1; D gene ambiguous. Trimming took 1 base from V and 10 from J, leaving 7 bases between them. Germline CDR1 LGHDT, CDR2 YNNKEL (reference sequence). The CDR3 has 11 residues. The CDR3 coding sequence is TGTGCCAGCAGCCAAGTTGGGCGAGCTTTCTTT. It encodes CASSQVGRAFF.

The chain is built from TRBV6-5 and TRBJ1-2; D remains ambiguous. The V end was cut by 6 bases, the J end by 4 bases, with 12 bases between. Germline assignment: CDR1 MNHEY and CDR2 SVGAGI. The CDR3 extends over 13 amino acids. CDR3: CASSESPSYGYTF. In DNA form, the CDR3 reads TGTGCCAGCAGCGAGTCGCCCTCCTATGGCTACACCTTC.

The V gene is TRBV5-1, the J gene TRBJ1-2; 7 bases align to TRBD1. CDR1 is SGHRS, CDR2 YFSETQ, per germline. The CDR3 has 15 amino acids. Losses at the gene ends were 5 bases for V and 5 bases for J; bases not matched to a gene: 12. The CDR3 is CASSPDRAGYYGYTF. In DNA form, the CDR3 reads TGCGCCAGCAGTCCCGACAGGGCAGGATATTATGGCTACACCTTC.

This rearrangement joins TRBV2 to TRBJ2-1; possible D gene TRBD2, 5 bases. The CDR3 length is 19 residues. CDR1 is SNHLY, CDR2 FYNNEI, per germline. Deletions cut 7 bases from V and 4 bases from J, with 29 bases between. CDR3 amino acids: CASMPGSTRVEERYNEQFF. CDR3 bases: TGTGCCAGCATGCCAGGCTCAACTAGAGTGGAAGAGCGTTACAATGAGCAGTTCTTC. Together with reference TRBV2 and TRBJ2-1, the CDR3 gives the full variable domain: EPEVTQTPSHQVTQMGQEVILRCVPISNHLYFYWYRQILGQKVEFLVSFYNNEISEKSEIFDDQFSVERPDGSNFTLKIRSTKLEDSAMYFCASMPGSTRVEERYNEQFFGPGTRLTVL.

V usage is TRBV13 and J usage is TRBJ1-6; TRBD1 matches at 8 bases. V shed 5 bases, J shed 13 bases, and the junction held 13 bases outside the gene matches. Germline V gene sequence: CDR1 PRHDT, CDR2 FYEKMQ (reference sequence). There are 15 residues in the CDR3. CDR3 protein: CASSRTGGSLSPLHF. The CDR3, as DNA: TGTGCCAGCAGCAGAACAGGGGGATCCCTCTCCCCCCTCCACTTT.

The CDR3 protein is CASGTGTGNTIYF. In nucleotides, the CDR3 is TGTGCCAGTGGGACAGGGACCGGAAACACCATATATTTT. The chain couples TRBV3-1 to TRBJ1-3; 9 bases match TRBD1. With V trimmed by 9 bases and J by 4 bases, 4 bases remained unmatched. CDR1 is LGHDT, CDR2 YNNKEL, per germline (reference sequence). The CDR3 contains 13 residues.

Here the CDR3 DNA reads TGTGCCAGCACGGGTGCTGTGAACACTGAAGCTTTCTTT. It is translated as CASTGAVNTEAFF. J is TRBJ1-1 and V is TRBV2, with no clear D. The CDR3 extends over 13 amino acids. Looked up from germline, CDR1 is SNHLY and CDR2 is FYNNEI. V was clipped by 7 bases and J by 0 bases, with 9 bases between them. The whole variable domain, remainder taken from reference TRBV2 and TRBJ1-1, is EPEVTQTPSHQVTQMGQEVILRCVPISNHLYFYWYRQILGQKVEFLVSFYNNEISEKSEIFDDQFSVERPDGSNFTLKIRSTKLEDSAMYFCASTGAVNTEAFFGQGTRLTVV.

The chain has TRBV27 and TRBJ1-1, with D possibly being TRBD1 (5 bases). The CDR3 extends over 16 amino acids. The germline V gene encodes CDR1 MNHEY and CDR2 SMNVEV (reference sequence). Trimming pared 5 bases from V and 1 base from J, leaving 17 bases between. DNA for the CDR3: TGTGCCAGCAGTCCACGGCTGGGCAGGGAGAACACTGAAGCTTTCTTT. Residues: CASSPRLGRENTEAFF.

The CDR3 coding sequence is TGTGCCTGGAGAGACCTCCGGGGGAACGATGAAAAACTGTTTTTT. This translates into CAWRDLRGNDEKLFF. The rearrangement links TRBV30 to TRBJ1-4, with D perhaps matching TRBD1 (5 bases). Germline V gene data show CDR1 as GTSNPN and CDR2 as SVGIG (reference sequence). The CDR3 is 15 amino acids. V lost 3 bases and J lost 6, with 17 bases in between.

This chain connects TRBV5-4 to TRBJ2-7, with a weak D call TRBD2 (6 bases). V shed 4 bases and J shed 3 bases, with 14 bases lying between them. CDR1 SGHNT and CDR2 YYREEE come from the germline V gene (reference sequence). The CDR3 is 14 residues long. DNA for the CDR3: TGTGCCAGCAGCCGAGCGGGTCCCTACTACGAGCAGTACGTC. Protein sequence: CASSRAGPYYEQYV.

The chain joins TRBV5-1 to TRBJ1-1, with D unresolved. CDR1 and CDR2 (germline): SGHRS, YFSETQ. Trimming cost V 0 bases and J 4 bases, with 7 bases left between them. The CDR3 has 13 amino acids. CDR3 DNA: TGCGCCAGCAGCTTGGGAGGAAGCACTGAAGCTTTCTTT. Its protein product is CASSLGGSTEAFF.

The CDR3: CSVEGNYEQYF. CDR3 in DNA: TGCAGCGTTGAAGGGAACTACGAGCAGTACTTC. This chain uses TRBV29-1 with TRBJ2-7; D unresolved. The CDR3 spans 11 residues. Between the trimmed V and J ends, which lost 1 base and 3 bases, there was a span of 4 bases. CDR1 and CDR2 from the germline V gene are SQVTM and ANQGSEA.

This chain uses TRBV20-1 with TRBJ1-5; D is possibly TRBD1 (5 bases). The V end lost 3 bases, the J end lost 4 bases, and 13 bases lay between the germline ends. Germline V gene sequence: CDR1 DFQATT, CDR2 SNEGSKA (reference sequence). The CDR3 covers 14 residues. DNA for the CDR3: TGCAGTGCTAGGCGGACAAATACTAATCAGCCCCAGCATTTT. It yields the protein CSARRTNTNQPQHF.

This chain links TRBV6-2 or TRBV6-3 with TRBJ2-3; no definite D call. In germline, CDR1 is MNHEY, CDR2 SVGEGT. The CDR3 has 14 residues. The V end was cut by 2 bases, the J end by 5 bases, with 11 bases between. The CDR3 sequence is CASSYPSVGDTQYF. CDR3 nucleotides: TGTGCCAGCAGTTACCCATCCGTAGGAGATACGCAGTATTTT.

The genes are TRBV20-1 and TRBJ1-1; maybe TRBD1 (5 bases). The CDR3 contains 12 residues. Germline CDR1 reads DFQATT; CDR2 reads SNEGSKA (reference sequence). V was clipped by 6 bases and J by 8 bases, with 16 bases between them. The CDR3 DNA reads as TGCAGTGCCTCCGGGGACTTAACGGAAGCTTTCTTT. This encodes CSASGDLTEAFF.

In DNA, the CDR3 is TGCAGCGTTGCGGACAGAATGAACACTGAAGCTTTCTTT. This gives the protein CSVADRMNTEAFF. The V and J genes are TRBV29-1 and TRBJ1-1; TRBD1 might be the D (6 bases). The CDR3 loop spans 13 amino acids. The germline gives CDR1 SQVTM, CDR2 ANQGSEA. Trimming left V 4 bases short and J 0 bases short, with 9 bases between.

V and J are TRBV30 and TRBJ2-1; a possible D gene is TRBD1 (6 bases). With 1 base removed from V and 11 bases from J, the gap between germline ends came to 12 bases. The CDR3 is 12 residues long. Germline V gives CDR1 GTSNPN, CDR2 SVGIG (reference sequence). The CDR3 DNA sequence: TGTGCCTGGAGTGCCCAGGGGCGCAAGCAGTTCTTC. This gives the protein CAWSAQGRKQFF.

V usage is TRBV24-1 and J usage is TRBJ2-7; TRBD1 might be the D (6 bases). Germline V gene lookup returns CDR1 KGHDR and CDR2 SFDVKD. V lost 4 bases and J lost 6, with 9 bases in between. The CDR3 extends over 12 amino acids. In DNA, the CDR3 is TGTGCCACCAGTGACGGGACAAGCGAGCAGTACTTC. It encodes CATSDGTSEQYF.

The chain employs TRBV20-1 and TRBJ1-6; a possible D gene is TRBD1 (6 bases). CDR3 size: 15 residues. V dropped 5 bases and J dropped 0 bases, with 11 bases sitting between them. Germline values: CDR1 DFQATT, CDR2 SNEGSKA (reference sequence). CDR3 in DNA: TGCAGTGCTGATACAGGGAGCTCCTATAATTCACCCCTCCACTTT. Protein: CSADTGSSYNSPLHF.

The chain combines TRBV6-5 with TRBJ1-3, with D hard to call. This CDR3 contains 15 residues. Germline lookup yields CDR1 MNHEY and CDR2 SVGAGI. V lost 4 bases to trimming and J lost 0 bases, with 10 bases between them. The CDR3 DNA reads TGTGCCAGCAGTTCGATCAGTCCCTCTGGAAACACCATATATTTT. Translating gives CASSSISPSGNTIYF.